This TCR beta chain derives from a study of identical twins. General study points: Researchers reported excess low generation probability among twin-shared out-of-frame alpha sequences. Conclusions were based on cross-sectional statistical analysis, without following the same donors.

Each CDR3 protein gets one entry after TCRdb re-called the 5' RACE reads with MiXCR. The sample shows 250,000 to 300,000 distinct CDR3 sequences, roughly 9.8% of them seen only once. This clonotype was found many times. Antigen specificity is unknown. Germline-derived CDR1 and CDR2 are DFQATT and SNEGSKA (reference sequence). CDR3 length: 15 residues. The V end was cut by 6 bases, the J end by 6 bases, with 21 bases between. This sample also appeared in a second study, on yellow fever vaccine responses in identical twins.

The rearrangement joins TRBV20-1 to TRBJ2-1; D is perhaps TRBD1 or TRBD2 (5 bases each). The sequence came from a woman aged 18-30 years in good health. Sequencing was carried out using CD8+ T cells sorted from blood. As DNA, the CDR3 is TGCAGTGCGCACCCCCAGGGAAAGGGACGCAATGAGCAGTTCTTC. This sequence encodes CSAHPQGKGRNEQFF.